This T cell receptor beta chain appears in the sequencing data of a study of blood T cell repertoires in COVID-19. About the research overall: The study drew acute and convalescent COVID-19 samples from the United States, Italy and Spain. The cDNA or gDNA used as material had been derived from T cells, B-cell-depleted T cells, or PBMCs.

In the original workflow: Estimation of nucleated cell counts was performed using reference gene primer amplification. This table comes from immunoSEQ multiplex PCR, and its TCRdb copy is limited to in-frame clones, with some not included. V and J calls and clone size are given by that table; D and trimming were obtained from the DNA. The sample lists about 70,000 clones; roughly 86% were seen once. There are 15 residues in the CDR3. CDR1 and CDR2 from the germline V gene are LNHDA and SQIVND (reference sequence). V lost 3 bases and J lost 2, with 11 bases in between. The source is a woman in her sixties or seventies with acute or convalescent COVID-19. This chain links TRBV19 with TRBJ1-3, with D unclear. Sequencing input: peripheral blood. The chain's CDR3 is CASSIEGRTGNTIYF. CDR3 DNA: TGTGCCAGTAGTATTGAGGGTCGGACTGGAAACACCATATATTTT.